Below, 28 T cell receptor beta chains from the same sample are listed, as sequenced in a study of T cells in Graves' hyperthyroidism and ophthalmopathy. Regions amplified from RNA transcripts were the TCR beta CDR3 regions. Using the HTBI primer set, a first-round RT-PCR was run on the TCR CDR3. TCRdb used MiXCR to reprocess the multiplex PCR reads, holding one entry per CDR3 protein. The data contain 300,000 or so distinct CDR3 sequences, about 17% of them seen just once; the ten biggest clones take up just over 55%. The specimen sequenced was blood. The receptors originated from a woman aged 60-70 years with Graves' ophthalmopathy.

Many counts were recorded for this clonotype. The chain is built from TRBV7-2 and TRBJ1-2; 9 bases line up with TRBD1. Germline values: CDR1 SGHTA, CDR2 FQGNSA. V shed 7 bases and J 7 bases; nucleotides not matched to a gene: 10. This CDR3 contains 14 residues. CDR3 region: CASKNRDRAAGYTF. The CDR3 DNA follows: TGTGCCAGCAAAAACCGGGACAGGGCGGCTGGCTACACCTTC.

The sample holds many counts of this clonotype. The rearrangement links TRBV7-8 to TRBJ2-7; 8 bases align to TRBD1. The length of the CDR3 is 14 residues. Losses at the gene ends were 5 bases for V and 5 bases for J; bases not matched to a gene: 8. The germline V gene encodes CDR1 SGHVS and CDR2 FQNEAQ. The CDR3 is CASSKRTGTHEQYF. In nucleotides, the CDR3 is TGTGCCAGCAGCAAACGGACAGGGACCCACGAGCAGTACTTC.

This clonotype was recorded at least ten times. The rearrangement uses TRBV12-3 or TRBV12-4 and TRBJ1-5, with a weak D call TRBD1 (5 bases). CDR3 length: 13 residues. The V gene lost 4 bases and the J gene lost 7 bases, with 11 bases spanning the gap. This CDR3 reads CASSYSGDQPQHF. CDR3 bases: TGTGCCAGCAGTTATTCCGGGGACCAGCCCCAGCATTTT.

At least ten counts were recorded for this clonotype. The rearrangement links TRBV20-1 to TRBJ2-5, with 11 bases lining up with TRBD2. The CDR3 is 17 amino acids. From germline, CDR1 is DFQATT and CDR2 SNEGSKA (reference sequence). V was pared by 6 bases and J by 4 bases, with 16 bases of the junction left unmatched. CDR3: CSARAGVAGGHLETQYF. The CDR3 DNA reads as TGCAGTGCCCGAGCGGGGGTAGCGGGGGGGCATCTAGAGACCCAGTACTTC.

This clonotype was found many times. The chain has TRBV12-3 or TRBV12-4 and TRBJ1-1; D ambiguous. Trimming removed 5 bases at V and 4 bases at J, with 20 bases between. The CDR3 contains 16 residues. The CDR3 coding sequence is TGTGCCAGCAGTCCGGACTCACCAGTCCATGGCACTGAAGCTTTCTTT. Translation: CASSPDSPVHGTEAFF.

This clonotype turned up a few times. J is TRBJ1-6 and V is TRBV6-1, with D hard to call. Germline-derived CDR1 and CDR2 are MNHNS and SASEGT. The CDR3 extends over 14 amino acids. V was clipped by 7 bases and J by 0 bases, with 7 bases between them. In DNA form, the CDR3 reads TGTGCCAGCATGAAGAGCTCCTATAATTCACCCCTCCACTTT. This translates into CASMKSSYNSPLHF.

V and J are TRBV19 and TRBJ1-1, with TRBD1 matching over 7 bases. This CDR3 region has 13 residues. From germline, CDR1 is LNHDA and CDR2 SQIVND (reference sequence). V was pared by 9 bases and J by 1 base, with 5 bases of the junction left unmatched. Written as DNA, the CDR3 is TGTGCCAGCCGACAGGGACCGAACACTGAAGCTTTCTTT. It is translated as CASRQGPNTEAFF.

This clonotype has a count of ten or more. The chain combines TRBV27 with TRBJ2-5; 9 nucleotides align to TRBD2. CDR1 is MNHEY and CDR2 is SMNVEV in the germline V gene (reference sequence). This CDR3 contains 15 residues. V lost 5 bases to trimming and J lost 5 bases; unmatched junction nucleotides: 9. CDR3 in amino acids: CASSHPGTSSETQYF. CDR3 DNA sequence: TGTGCCAGCAGTCATCCCGGGACTAGCTCCGAGACCCAGTACTTC.

This clonotype was seen more than once but under ten times. The rearrangement uses TRBV20-1 and TRBJ1-1; D is unclear. This CDR3 region has 16 residues. CDR1 and CDR2 (germline): DFQATT, SNEGSKA (reference sequence). The V gene lost 4 bases and the J gene lost 1 base, with 19 bases spanning the gap. The CDR3 loop is CSATGPGFRRNTEAFF. DNA of the CDR3: TGCAGTGCTACCGGACCGGGCTTCCGTCGGAACACTGAAGCTTTCTTT.

The chain recombines TRBV5-4 with TRBJ2-7, with D possibly TRBD2 on 5 matching bases. The CDR3 is 12 residues long. CDR1 and CDR2 (germline): SGHNT, YYREEE (reference sequence). The germline V and J ends were trimmed by 4 bases and 7 bases, with 12 bases remaining between them. The DNA of the CDR3 is TGTGCCAGCAGCGGACTCTACGGGGAGCAGTACTTC. It encodes CASSGLYGEQYF.

A remark on this clonotype: This clone may be a read error of a much larger clone one base away. The chain carries TRBV27 and TRBJ2-7; D possibly uses TRBD1 or TRBD2 (6 bases each). V lost 10 bases and J 0 bases, leaving 19 bases between the germline ends. Germline V lookup: CDR1 MNHEY, CDR2 SMNVEV (reference sequence). This CDR3 contains 15 residues. This CDR3 reads CANGWRGESSYEQYF. The CDR3 bases are TGTGCCAACGGTTGGAGGGGGGAAAGCTCCTACGAGCAGTACTTC.

This clonotype has a count of ten or more. The chain has TRBV18 and TRBJ2-7; 7 bases are shared with TRBD1. The CDR3 sequence is 16 residues long. Germline values: CDR1 KGHSH, CDR2 LQKENI. With 2 bases clipped from V and 3 bases from J, the junction kept 10 bases outside the gene matches. The CDR3 is CASSPSGGTVLYEQYF. The CDR3 nucleotides are TGTGCCAGCTCACCATCCGGTGGGACAGTTCTCTACGAGCAGTACTTC. Looking up the rest from reference TRBV18 and TRBJ2-7 gives the full variable domain: NAGVMQNPRHLVRRRGQEARLRCSPMKGHSHVYWYRQLPEEGLKFMVYLQKENIIDESGMPKERFSAEFPKEGPSILRIQQVVRGDSAAYFCASSPSGGTVLYEQYFGPGTRLTVT.

There are many counts of this clonotype. This chain links TRBV7-2 with TRBJ1-2; D possibly corresponds to TRBD1 (6 bases). The V gene's germline CDR1 is SGHTA and CDR2 FQGNSA. V shed 1 base and J shed 5 bases, with 14 bases lying between them. CDR3 length equals 15 residues. For the CDR3, the DNA is TGTGCCAGCAGCTTAGAGGATGAGGACAGATATGGCTACACCTTC. Its translation is CASSLEDEDRYGYTF.

This clonotype was seen repeatedly, ten times or more. The rearrangement joins TRBV2 to TRBJ1-5; D ambiguous. The CDR3 runs to 13 residues. V lost 7 bases and J 6 bases, leaving 13 bases between the germline ends. Germline CDR1 reads SNHLY; CDR2 reads FYNNEI. The CDR3 reads CASIGGEAQPQHF. CDR3 nucleotide sequence: TGTGCCAGCATTGGCGGGGAGGCTCAGCCCCAGCATTTT.

The V and J genes are TRBV19 and TRBJ2-7, with no clear D. The CDR3 spans 13 residues. Per the germline V gene, CDR1 is LNHDA and CDR2 is SQIVND (reference sequence). The V end was cut by 3 bases, the J end by 3 bases, with 9 bases between. The CDR3 region is CASSIDTYYEQYF. As DNA, the CDR3 is TGTGCCAGTAGTATTGATACCTACTACGAGCAGTACTTC.

As concerns this clonotype: A read error is possible here, since a much larger clone lies one base away. This rearrangement joins TRBV7-8 to TRBJ2-7, with 8 nucleotides matching TRBD2. The CDR3 sequence is 15 residues long. Germline CDR1 reads SGHVS; CDR2 reads FQNEAQ. Trimming at V came to 5 bases and at J to 7 bases, leaving 13 bases not matched to a gene. CDR3 amino acids: CASSAGGRGAGEQYF. The CDR3 DNA is TGTGCCAGCAGCGCCGGGGGGCGGGGGGCCGGTGAGCAGTACTTC.

This clonotype was recorded at least ten times. The chain has TRBV20-1 and TRBJ2-7; 7 bases align to TRBD2. Germline CDR1 is DFQATT and CDR2 is SNEGSKA (reference sequence). This CDR3 comprises 13 residues. V lost 3 bases to trimming and J lost 2 bases; unmatched junction nucleotides: 4. The CDR3 DNA reads TGCAGTGCTAGGGGGGGGGAGGCCTACGAGCAGTACTTC. Translation gives CSARGGEAYEQYF.

This clonotype was found a few times. The chain uses TRBV19 and TRBJ1-1; 11 bases align to TRBD1. The CDR3 totals 16 residues. V lost 8 bases to trimming and J lost 5 bases; unmatched junction nucleotides: 13. Germline V gene data show CDR1 as LNHDA and CDR2 as SQIVND (reference sequence). The CDR3 DNA is TGTGCCAGTTCGCCCGGGACAGGGGGTCTATGGACTGAAGCTTTCTTT. Protein sequence: CASSPGTGGLWTEAFF.

This clonotype came up many times. The rearrangement joins TRBV3-1 to TRBJ2-5; 8 bases match TRBD1. With 8 bases clipped from V and 4 bases from J, the junction kept 3 bases outside the gene matches. Germline V gene lookup returns CDR1 LGHDT and CDR2 YNNKEL (reference sequence). The CDR3 sequence is 12 residues long. The CDR3 protein is CASVTGVETQYF. DNA for the CDR3: TGTGCCAGCGTGACAGGGGTAGAGACCCAGTACTTC.

This clonotype has a count of ten or more. This sequence joins TRBV18 and TRBJ2-7, with 9 positions matching TRBD2. Germline V lookup: CDR1 KGHSH, CDR2 LQKENI. The CDR3 extends over 15 amino acids. V gave up 2 bases and J gave up 3 bases; unmatched junction bases: 5. CDR3 sequence reads: CASSPGTSQNYEQYF. The CDR3 nucleotides are TGTGCCAGCTCACCAGGGACTAGCCAGAACTACGAGCAGTACTTC.

This clonotype was observed many times. The V call is TRBV27, the J call TRBJ1-1; a possible D gene is TRBD1 (6 bases). V lost 3 bases, J lost 8 bases, and 7 bases lay in between. The CDR3 is made up of 11 amino acids. Germline V gene data show CDR1 as MNHEY and CDR2 as SMNVEV (reference sequence). CDR3 sequence reads: CASSFGQEAFF. CDR3 bases: TGTGCCAGCAGTTTCGGACAGGAAGCTTTCTTT.

This clonotype was seen only a few times. Since no conserved phenylalanine or tryptophan closes the CDR3, a read error is the likely cause. The gene calls are TRBV20-1 and TRBJ2-1; D might be TRBD1 (6 bases). Trimming pared 6 bases from V and 0 bases from J, leaving 12 bases between. Germline CDR1 is DFQATT and CDR2 is SNEGSKA (reference sequence). CDR3 length: 14 amino acids. The CDR3 spells CSAPPDSSYNEQFL. CDR3 nucleotide sequence: TGCAGTGCCCCCCCGGACAGCTCCTACAATGAGCAGTTCCTC.

This clonotype was seen at least ten times. J is TRBJ2-7 and V is TRBV11-2; perhaps TRBD1 as D (6 bases). This CDR3 is built from 16 residues. CDR1 is SGHAT and CDR2 is FQNNGV in the germline V gene. Trimming took 4 bases from V and 4 from J, leaving 20 bases between them. The chain's CDR3 is CASSSQKPGQKYEQYF. The DNA for the CDR3 is TGTGCCAGCAGCTCCCAAAAACCCGGACAGAAGTACGAGCAGTACTTC.

The chain combines TRBV5-6 with TRBJ2-4, with unresolved D. Trimming cost V 0 bases and J 0 bases, with 10 bases left between them. This CDR3 contains 16 residues. The germline V gene encodes CDR1 SGHDT and CDR2 YYEEEE. CDR3 DNA: TGTGCCAGCAGCTTGGCCGAGCTGCTAGCCAAAAACATTCAGTACTTC. Encoded protein: CASSLAELLAKNIQYF.

This clonotype was counted at least ten times. CDR3 amino acids: CSARVTSRRGGNTGELFF. In DNA, the CDR3 is TGCAGTGCTAGAGTTACATCGCGGAGAGGGGGGAACACCGGGGAGCTGTTTTTT. The V and J genes are TRBV20-1 and TRBJ2-2; the D gene is possibly TRBD1 (6 bases). The CDR3 sequence is 18 residues long. Germline CDR1 DFQATT, CDR2 SNEGSKA (reference sequence). The V and J ends lost 1 base and 1 base respectively, with 19 bases between them.

The rearrangement joins TRBV27 to TRBJ2-5; perhaps D is TRBD1 or TRBD2 (5 bases each). The V gene's germline CDR1 is MNHEY and CDR2 SMNVEV (reference sequence). Trimming cost V 3 bases and J 4 bases, with 15 bases left between them. The CDR3 runs 15 residues. This chain's CDR3 is CASSFLGDLGETQYF. CDR3 DNA sequence: TGTGCCAGCAGTTTTCTGGGGGACCTCGGAGAGACCCAGTACTTC.

This clonotype occurred many times. In DNA, the CDR3 is TGTGCTAGTGGGCAGCTAGCGACAGGATTAATGAGGCAGTTCTTC. Translating it yields CASGQLATGLMRQFF. The V and J genes are TRBV12-5 and TRBJ2-1; the D gene could be TRBD1 or TRBD2 (6 bases each). Germline CDR1 and CDR2: LGHNT and FRNRAP. The CDR3 runs to 15 residues. Trimming left V 6 bases short and J 12 bases short, with 24 bases between.

The rearrangement joins TRBV20-1 to TRBJ1-6; 7 bases agree with TRBD1. The CDR3 consists of 16 residues. With 3 bases clipped from V and 5 bases from J, the junction kept 10 bases outside the gene matches. Germline V gene data show CDR1 as DFQATT and CDR2 as SNEGSKA (reference sequence). The CDR3 nucleotides read TGCAGTGCTAGGCCGACAGGGCTAACGAATAATTCACCCCTCCACTTT. Amino acid sequence: CSARPTGLTNNSPLHF.